A selection of T cell receptor beta chains follows, all from one sample in a study of cytomegalovirus exposure and HLA in healthy donors. Sequenced by immunoSEQ multiplex PCR; TCRdb stores in-frame clones only, minus some. The sample includes around 180,000 clones, approximately 84% of them seen just once. Sequencing was done on a sample of PBMCs. The receptors here all came from a woman under 40 in good health and CMV-seropositive. Each CDR3 is given with its conserved first and last residue. Each record gives: D gene, clone size, V gene, J gene, CDR3 DNA, CDR3 protein. A D gene is named only where the DNA matches it firmly. Size values are once, few and many counts, or a class for expanded clones, and some rows have none.

d_call: TRBD1
clone_size: .
v_call: TRBV5-4
j_call: TRBJ2-7
cdr3_nt: TGTGCCAGCAGCTTGGGGGCCGGGACAGGGAAATACGAGCAGTACTTC
cdr3_aa: CASSLGAGTGKYEQYF

d_call: .
clone_size: .
v_call: TRBV7-6
j_call: TRBJ1-5
cdr3_nt: TGTGCCAGCAGCTTAGTATCGGGAGAACCCCAGCATTTT
cdr3_aa: CASSLVSGEPQHF

d_call: TRBD2
clone_size: few
v_call: TRBV9
j_call: TRBJ2-7
cdr3_nt: TGTGCCAGCAGCGTAGGGACTAGCGGGACCTACGAGCAGTACTTC
cdr3_aa: CASSVGTSGTYEQYF

d_call: TRBD1
clone_size: .
v_call: TRBV10-3
j_call: TRBJ2-5
cdr3_nt: TGTGCCATCAGTACGGGACAGGGGGCGAACGGTGAAGAGACCCAGTACTTC
cdr3_aa: CAISTGQGANGEETQYF

d_call: TRBD2
clone_size: .
v_call: TRBV6-1
j_call: TRBJ2-7
cdr3_nt: TGTGCCAGCAGTGAAGTTGGGGGGGACGTCCCCTACGAGCAGTACTTC
cdr3_aa: CASSEVGGDVPYEQYF

d_call: .
clone_size: .
v_call: TRBV5-1
j_call: TRBJ1-1
cdr3_nt: TGCGCCAGCAGCTTCGTTTCAGGGACTGAAGCTTTCTTT
cdr3_aa: CASSFVSGTEAFF

d_call: .
clone_size: .
v_call: TRBV6-1
j_call: TRBJ2-7
cdr3_nt: TGTGCCAGCAGTGAAGCGCTGCAAAGCGGGCAGTACTTC
cdr3_aa: CASSEALQSGQYF

d_call: .
clone_size: .
v_call: TRBV6-1
j_call: TRBJ2-1
cdr3_nt: TGTGCCAGCAGGAGGACAGACAATCCCTACAATGAGCAGTTCTTC
cdr3_aa: CASRRTDNPYNEQFF

d_call: .
clone_size: .
v_call: TRBV7-2
j_call: TRBJ1-1
cdr3_nt: TGTGCCAGCAGCCTAACAGTCACTGAAGCTTTCTTT
cdr3_aa: CASSLTVTEAFF

d_call: .
clone_size: .
v_call: TRBV19
j_call: TRBJ1-4
cdr3_nt: TGTGCCAGTACCCCCCGGGAGAATAATGAAAAACTGTTTTTT
cdr3_aa: CASTPRENNEKLFF

d_call: .
clone_size: once
v_call: TRBV19
j_call: TRBJ1-5
cdr3_nt: TGTGCCAGTAGTATTGGGAGTAGCAATCAGCCCCAGCATTTT
cdr3_aa: CASSIGSSNQPQHF

d_call: .
clone_size: .
v_call: TRBV6-1
j_call: TRBJ1-1
cdr3_nt: TGTGCCAGCAGTGAAAGACAGATGAACACTGAAGCTTTCTTT
cdr3_aa: CASSERQMNTEAFF

d_call: TRBD2
clone_size: .
v_call: TRBV28
j_call: TRBJ2-7
cdr3_nt: TGTGCCAGCAGTTTGGGCGGGAGTGGGACCTACGAGCAGTACTTC
cdr3_aa: CASSLGGSGTYEQYF

d_call: .
clone_size: .
v_call: TRBV6-6
j_call: TRBJ2-7
cdr3_nt: TGTGCCAGCAGTCCCCGGGGGATCTACGAGCAGTACTTC
cdr3_aa: CASSPRGIYEQYF

d_call: .
clone_size: .
v_call: TRBV4-3
j_call: TRBJ2-7
cdr3_nt: TGCGCCAGCAGCCAAGACAGGGGTTACGAGCAGTACTTC
cdr3_aa: CASSQDRGYEQYF

d_call: TRBD2
clone_size: .
v_call: TRBV28
j_call: TRBJ2-5
cdr3_nt: TGTGCCAGCAGTTATATAGCGGGATCTGAAGAGACCCAGTACTTC
cdr3_aa: CASSYIAGSEETQYF

d_call: TRBD1
clone_size: few
v_call: TRBV6-1
j_call: TRBJ2-7
cdr3_nt: TGTGCCAGCAGTGGAAATACAGGGGGTTTTTCCTACGAGCAGTACTTC
cdr3_aa: CASSGNTGGFSYEQYF

d_call: .
clone_size: .
v_call: TRBV6-1
j_call: TRBJ2-3
cdr3_nt: TGTGCCAGCAGTTATCGGGACTCCACAGATACGCAGTATTTT
cdr3_aa: CASSYRDSTDTQYF

d_call: .
clone_size: .
v_call: TRBV2
j_call: TRBJ1-3
cdr3_nt: TGTGCCAGCAAACCAAGACCGGGGAGAAACACCATATATTTT
cdr3_aa: CASKPRPGRNTIYF

d_call: .
clone_size: .
v_call: TRBV25-1
j_call: TRBJ2-7
cdr3_nt: TGTGCCAGCAGTAGCTGGGCCTCCTACGAGCAGTACTTC
cdr3_aa: CASSSWASYEQYF

d_call: TRBD2
clone_size: .
v_call: TRBV7-8
j_call: TRBJ2-1
cdr3_nt: TGTGCCAGCAGCTTAGTACTAGCGGAGTACAATGAGCAGTTCTTC
cdr3_aa: CASSLVLAEYNEQFF

d_call: TRBD1
clone_size: .
v_call: TRBV27
j_call: TRBJ1-2
cdr3_nt: TGTGCCAGCAGTTTGGGACAGGGGACCTATGGCTACACCTTC
cdr3_aa: CASSLGQGTYGYTF

d_call: .
clone_size: .
v_call: TRBV19
j_call: TRBJ1-5
cdr3_nt: TGTGCCAGTAGTATAAGGGGGGGGCTTCAGCCCCAGCATTTT
cdr3_aa: CASSIRGGLQPQHF

d_call: .
clone_size: .
v_call: TRBV19
j_call: TRBJ2-5
cdr3_nt: TGTGCCAGTAGAGCGGACAGCCAAGAGACCCAGTACTTC
cdr3_aa: CASRADSQETQYF

d_call: .
clone_size: .
v_call: TRBV19
j_call: TRBJ1-1
cdr3_nt: TGTGCCAGTAGTATGGCCCCAAGGGGGACGGACACTGAAGCTTTCTTT
cdr3_aa: CASSMAPRGTDTEAFF

d_call: TRBD1
clone_size: .
v_call: TRBV2
j_call: TRBJ1-1
cdr3_nt: TGTGCCAGCAGTGCCCGACAGGGGGTGAACACTGAAGCTTTCTTT
cdr3_aa: CASSARQGVNTEAFF

d_call: TRBD2
clone_size: .
v_call: TRBV19
j_call: TRBJ2-5
cdr3_nt: TGTGCCAGTAGTACGACTAGCGGGACCTACCAAGAGACCCAGTACTTC
cdr3_aa: CASSTTSGTYQETQYF

d_call: .
clone_size: once
v_call: TRBV29-1
j_call: TRBJ1-6
cdr3_nt: TGCAGCGTCTCCTTACAGGAGAATTCACCCCTCCACTTT
cdr3_aa: CSVSLQENSPLHF

d_call: .
clone_size: .
v_call: TRBV19
j_call: TRBJ1-2
cdr3_nt: TGTGCCAGTAGTATTCCGGGGGTCTCGAGAGGCTACACCTTC
cdr3_aa: CASSIPGVSRGYTF

d_call: TRBD1
clone_size: .
v_call: TRBV10-3
j_call: TRBJ2-3
cdr3_nt: TGTGCCATCAGCTATACCCCGGGACAGGGAACAGATACGCAGTATTTT
cdr3_aa: CAISYTPGQGTDTQYF

d_call: .
clone_size: .
v_call: TRBV27
j_call: TRBJ1-5
cdr3_nt: TGTGCCAGCAAAGGTTCTCCGGGGTTCAGTCAGCCCCAGCATTTT
cdr3_aa: CASKGSPGFSQPQHF

d_call: .
clone_size: .
v_call: TRBV19
j_call: TRBJ2-7
cdr3_nt: TGTGCCAGTAGCGAAGGGGAGGACAGGTTCTCCTACGAGCAGTACTTC
cdr3_aa: CASSEGEDRFSYEQYF

d_call: .
clone_size: .
v_call: TRBV18
j_call: TRBJ1-2
cdr3_nt: TGTGCCAGCTCACCGGACAGCTATGGCTACACCTTC
cdr3_aa: CASSPDSYGYTF

d_call: TRBD2
clone_size: .
v_call: TRBV7-9
j_call: TRBJ2-5
cdr3_nt: TGTGCCAGCACCCCCGCGGGGCTAGCGGCAGAAGAGACCCAGTACTTC
cdr3_aa: CASTPAGLAAEETQYF

d_call: TRBD2
clone_size: .
v_call: TRBV2
j_call: TRBJ2-7
cdr3_nt: TGTGCCAGCAGTGAAGCGGGACTAGCGGGGAGCTACGAGCAGTACTTC
cdr3_aa: CASSEAGLAGSYEQYF

d_call: TRBD1
clone_size: .
v_call: TRBV27
j_call: TRBJ1-2
cdr3_nt: TGTGCCAGCACCACTTGGGACAGCTATGGCTACACCTTC
cdr3_aa: CASTTWDSYGYTF

d_call: TRBD1
clone_size: .
v_call: TRBV7-3
j_call: TRBJ1-1
cdr3_nt: TGTGCCAGCAGCTTCCAGGGGGCCCTGAAGGCTGAAGCTTTCTTT
cdr3_aa: CASSFQGALKAEAFF

d_call: .
clone_size: .
v_call: TRBV19
j_call: TRBJ2-7
cdr3_nt: TGTGCCAGTAGTGGGGCCTCCTACGAGCAGTACTTC
cdr3_aa: CASSGASYEQYF

d_call: .
clone_size: .
v_call: TRBV6-1
j_call: TRBJ1-5
cdr3_nt: TGTGCCAGCAGTGACAGGGTTTTAGCCTTGGGCAATCAGCCCCAGCATTTT
cdr3_aa: CASSDRVLALGNQPQHF

d_call: .
clone_size: few
v_call: TRBV5-4
j_call: TRBJ2-3
cdr3_nt: TGTGCCAGCAGCTTGGGCAGGGGTGTAGGTAGCACAGATACGCAGTATTTT
cdr3_aa: CASSLGRGVGSTDTQYF

d_call: .
clone_size: once
v_call: TRBV7-8
j_call: TRBJ2-5
cdr3_nt: TGTGCCAGCAGCCCGAGACAGCGCCGTGACACCCAGTACTTC
cdr3_aa: CASSPRQRRDTQYF